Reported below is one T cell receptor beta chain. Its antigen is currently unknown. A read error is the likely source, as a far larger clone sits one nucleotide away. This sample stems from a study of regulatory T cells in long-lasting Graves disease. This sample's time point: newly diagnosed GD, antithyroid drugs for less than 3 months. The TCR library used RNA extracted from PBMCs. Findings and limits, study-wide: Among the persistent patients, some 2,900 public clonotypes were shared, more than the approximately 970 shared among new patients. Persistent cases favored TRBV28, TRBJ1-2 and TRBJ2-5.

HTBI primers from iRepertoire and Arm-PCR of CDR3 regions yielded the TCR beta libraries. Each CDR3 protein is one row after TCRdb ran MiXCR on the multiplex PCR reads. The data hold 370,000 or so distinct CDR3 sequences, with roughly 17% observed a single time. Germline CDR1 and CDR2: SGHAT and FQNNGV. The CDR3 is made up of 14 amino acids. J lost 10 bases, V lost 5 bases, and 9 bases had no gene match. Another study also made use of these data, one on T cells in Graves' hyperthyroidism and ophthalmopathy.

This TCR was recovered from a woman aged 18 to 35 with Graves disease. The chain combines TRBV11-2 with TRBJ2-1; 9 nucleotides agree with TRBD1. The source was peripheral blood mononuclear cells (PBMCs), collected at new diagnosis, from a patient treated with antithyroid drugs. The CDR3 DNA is TGTGCCAGCAGCACGACAGGGGGTGCCTACGAGCAGTTCTTC. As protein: CASSTTGGAYEQFF.